Sequencing of this TCR beta chain was carried out in a study of blood T cell repertoires in COVID-19. Study summary: T cells, B-cell-depleted T cells, or PBMCs provided the cDNA or gDNA that served as material.

Study processing details: It was from reference gene primer amplification that nucleated cell counts were estimated. Data came from immunoSEQ multiplex PCR; TCRdb stores just in-frame clones and leaves some out. D and trimming come from the DNA, and the V and J calls and clone size come from that table. The data hold about 300,000 clones, with around nine tenths observed a single time. The Seattle patients joined while their infection was active and were tracked longitudinally afterward. The clonotype was recovered from a woman between 25 and 40 years old with COVID-19, enrolled during active disease. The sample was peripheral blood.

CDR3 protein: CASSQDLGGRGAKNIQYF. As DNA, the CDR3 is TGCGCCAGCAGCCAAGATCTGGGTGGCAGGGGAGCCAAAAACATTCAGTACTTC. The chain is built from TRBV4-3 and TRBJ2-4; possible D gene TRBD1, 6 bases. The CDR3 loop spans 18 amino acids. CDR1 is LGHNA and CDR2 is YSLEER in the germline V gene. With 0 bases removed from V and 0 bases from J, the gap between germline ends came to 15 bases.